These 18 T cell receptor beta chains were sequenced from one sample in a study of identical twins. TCRdb re-called the 5' RACE reads with MiXCR, one entry per CDR3 protein. Here the sample spans roughly 350,000 distinct CDR3 sequences, roughly an eighth being singletons. The sample was also reused in another study, on yellow fever vaccine responses in identical twins.

The sequenced sample was CD8+ T cells sorted from blood. All receptors come from a woman younger than 35 in good health.

This sequence joins TRBV7-9 and TRBJ2-4, with 8 bases lining up with TRBD1. The ends lost 5 bases at V and 6 bases at J; junction bases unmatched: 6. Germline V gene data show CDR1 as SEHNR and CDR2 as FQNEAQ (reference sequence). This CDR3 comprises 14 residues. The CDR3 DNA reads as TGTGCCAGCAGCCCCCGACAGGGGCCAAACATTCAGTACTTC. Amino acids: CASSPRQGPNIQYF. Full variable domain (remainder filled in from reference TRBV7-9 and TRBJ2-4): DTGVSQNPRHKITKRGQNVTFRCDPISEHNRLYWYRQTLGQGPEFLTYFQNEAQLEKSRLLSDRFSAERPKGSFSTLEIQRTEQGDSAMYLCASSPRQGPNIQYFGAGTRLSVL.

The genes are TRBV5-1 and TRBJ1-6, with 9 bases matching TRBD1. The CDR3 consists of 16 residues. V lost 4 bases and J lost 7; bases outside the gene matches: 9. Germline V lookup: CDR1 SGHRS, CDR2 YFSETQ. For the CDR3, the DNA is TGCGCCAGCAGCCTCGGACAGGGGATTAGGAATTCACCCCTCCACTTT. Translated, it gives CASSLGQGIRNSPLHF. Supplemented by reference TRBV5-1 and TRBJ1-6, the full variable domain reads KAGVTQTPRYLIKTRGQQVTLSCSPISGHRSVSWYQQTPGQGLQFLFEYFSETQRNKGNFPGRFSGRQFSNSRSEMNVSTLELGDSALYLCASSLGQGIRNSPLHFGNGTRLTVT.

This clonotype was detected only a few times. This chain links TRBV7-8 with TRBJ2-1; D is ambiguous. Trimming pared 1 base from V and 9 bases from J, leaving 10 bases between. The CDR3 runs 13 residues. The V gene's germline CDR1 is SGHVS and CDR2 FQNEAQ. The CDR3 loop reads CASSLVPIGEQFF. The CDR3 nucleotides read TGTGCCAGCAGCTTAGTTCCCATCGGTGAGCAGTTCTTC.

The J gene is TRBJ2-7, the V gene TRBV20-1, with 7 bases fitting TRBD1. Germline V gene data show CDR1 as DFQATT and CDR2 as SNEGSKA (reference sequence). The CDR3 extends over 14 amino acids. Unmatched junction bases numbered 12, after V lost 4 bases and J lost 6 bases. The CDR3 reads CSATHRGPQVEQYV. The CDR3, as DNA: TGCAGTGCTACACACAGGGGCCCGCAGGTCGAGCAGTACGTC.

V gene TRBV19 combines with J gene TRBJ2-2; no clear D. Trimming stripped 7 bases from V and 5 bases from J, with 8 bases between. Per germline, CDR1 LNHDA and CDR2 SQIVND (reference sequence). This CDR3 is built from 12 residues. The CDR3 protein is CASIPETGELFF. The CDR3 DNA sequence: TGTGCCAGTATCCCGGAAACCGGGGAGCTGTTTTTT.

This clonotype was observed a handful of times. This sequence joins TRBV12-3 or TRBV12-4 and TRBJ2-3; no clear D. The CDR3 runs 15 residues. Trimming shortened V by 6 bases and J by 4 bases, and 17 bases separated the two germline ends. DNA for the CDR3: TGTGCCAGCAGACCCGGGTCCCGCTCACCAGATACGCAGTATTTT. This sequence encodes CASRPGSRSPDTQYF.

The CDR3 DNA follows: TGCGCCAGCAGCTTGTATGGGGGAACCTACGAGCAGTACGTC. Protein: CASSLYGGTYEQYV. The chain couples TRBV5-1 to TRBJ2-7, with D perhaps matching TRBD1 or TRBD2 (5 bases each). The CDR3 covers 14 residues. V dropped 1 base and J dropped 2 bases, with 10 bases sitting between them. Germline lookup yields CDR1 SGHRS and CDR2 YFSETQ.

The V and J genes are TRBV4-1 and TRBJ2-7, with 16 bases matching TRBD2. The V and J ends lost 4 bases and 5 bases, in that order; junction bases with no gene match: 8. Germline V lookup: CDR1 MGHRA, CDR2 YSYEKL. The CDR3 spans 17 residues. CDR3 bases: TGCGCCAGCAGCCTAGCCGGGACTAGCGGGAGGGCCCACGAGCAGTACTTC. Translated, it gives CASSLAGTSGRAHEQYF.

This clonotype has only a few counts. The chain uses TRBV29-1 and TRBJ1-3; maybe TRBD1 (6 bases). Looked up from germline, CDR1 is SQVTM and CDR2 is ANQGSEA. The CDR3 covers 14 residues. V gave up 6 bases and J gave up 3 bases, with 15 bases separating them. CDR3 in DNA: TGCAGCGTACAACAGGGAAGAGATGGAAACACCATATATTTT. This encodes CSVQQGRDGNTIYF.

This clonotype was seen a handful of times. The chain has TRBV28 and TRBJ1-5; 8 positions match TRBD1. The germline V gene encodes CDR1 MDHEN and CDR2 SYDVKM. V was pared by 4 bases and J by 4 bases, with 3 bases of the junction left unmatched. CDR3 length: 14 amino acids. This CDR3 reads CASSSGTGNQPQHF. For the CDR3, the DNA is TGTGCCAGCAGTTCCGGGACAGGTAATCAGCCCCAGCATTTT.

This clonotype was seen more than once but under ten times. The V and J genes are TRBV7-9 and TRBJ2-2; TRBD1 is a possible D gene (5 bases). The germline V and J ends were trimmed by 5 bases and 4 bases, with 8 bases remaining between them. The V gene's germline CDR1 is SEHNR and CDR2 FQNEAQ (reference sequence). The CDR3 length is 13 residues. The CDR3 loop is CASSQQVTGELFF. CDR3 DNA: TGTGCCAGCAGCCAACAGGTCACCGGGGAGCTGTTTTTT. Filled out from reference TRBV7-9 and TRBJ2-2, the complete variable domain reads DTGVSQNPRHKITKRGQNVTFRCDPISEHNRLYWYRQTLGQGPEFLTYFQNEAQLEKSRLLSDRFSAERPKGSFSTLEIQRTEQGDSAMYLCASSQQVTGELFFGEGSRLTVL.

This clonotype was picked up a small number of times. V and J are TRBV3-1 and TRBJ2-7, with D unclear. There are 14 residues in the CDR3. The germline CDR1 and CDR2 sequences are LGHDT and YNNKEL (reference sequence). Trimming took off 8 bases at V and 4 bases at J, with 18 bases between the two ends. This chain's CDR3 is CASSDGSANYEQYF. The DNA for the CDR3 is TGTGCCAGCTCGGATGGTTCAGCCAATTACGAGCAGTACTTC.

The V gene is TRBV4-2, the J gene TRBJ1-2; TRBD1 agrees at 9 bases. This CDR3 is 15 amino acids long. V trimming: 5 bases; J trimming: 6 bases; junction bases outside the gene matches: 10. Per the germline V gene, CDR1 is LGHNA and CDR2 is YNFKEQ. CDR3 amino acids: CASSVPGQGSDGYTF. The CDR3, as DNA: TGTGCCAGCAGCGTACCGGGACAGGGTTCGGATGGCTACACCTTC.

The chain carries TRBV12-3 or TRBV12-4 and TRBJ2-7; no clear D gene. This CDR3 is built from 12 residues. V was shortened by 3 bases and J by 2 bases, with 5 bases between the two germline ends. In nucleotides, the CDR3 is TGTGCCAGCAGTTTCGCTGCCTACGAGCAGTACTTC. Its translation is CASSFAAYEQYF.

This clonotype showed up just a few times. This rearrangement joins TRBV20-1 to TRBJ2-1, with D perhaps matching TRBD1 (5 bases). Germline V lookup: CDR1 DFQATT, CDR2 SNEGSKA (reference sequence). There are 13 residues in the CDR3. The V and J ends lost 6 bases and 8 bases respectively, with 17 bases between them. In DNA form, the CDR3 reads TGCAGTGCCCCAGTTGCAGGGTACGATGAGCAGTTCTTC. This codes for CSAPVAGYDEQFF.

The chain employs TRBV28 and TRBJ1-6, with 12 bases fitting TRBD1. The CDR3 is 16 residues long. Trimming removed 3 bases from V and 9 bases from J; junction bases left unmatched: 6. The germline V gene has CDR1 MDHEN and CDR2 SYDVKM. In DNA form, the CDR3 reads TGTGCCAGCAGTTTGATGGGGACAGGGGGCGGTTCACCCCTCCACTTT. It yields the protein CASSLMGTGGGSPLHF.

This clonotype was observed a handful of times. The chain carries TRBV27 and TRBJ2-1; 7 nucleotides agree with TRBD2. The CDR3 has 14 residues. Germline V lookup: CDR1 MNHEY, CDR2 SMNVEV (reference sequence). The trim removed 0 bases at V and 10 bases at J, leaving 6 bases unmatched. The CDR3 spells CASSLSRAGVEQFF. As DNA, the CDR3 is TGTGCCAGCAGTTTATCTAGGGCGGGGGTCGAGCAGTTCTTC.

The chain is built from TRBV12-3 or TRBV12-4 and TRBJ2-5, with TRBD1 as a possible D gene (6 bases). CDR3 length: 15 residues. V was clipped by 1 base and J by 1 base, with 10 bases between them. CDR3 region: CASSLEGDTQETQYF. CDR3 nucleotides: TGTGCCAGCAGTTTAGAGGGGGACACCCAAGAGACCCAGTACTTC.